This T cell receptor beta chain was profiled in a study of blood T cell repertoires in COVID-19. The germline gives CDR1 MNHNY, CDR2 SVGAGI (reference sequence). Trimming stripped 0 bases from V and 0 bases from J, with 9 bases between. The CDR3 runs 16 residues. The assay was immunoSEQ multiplex PCR, and TCRdb's table has in-frame clones only and misses some. Here the sample spans about 180,000 clones, about 88% being singletons. The clonotype was recovered from a woman in her twenties or thirties with active or convalescent COVID-19. The chain uses TRBV6-6 and TRBJ1-3; D perhaps matches TRBD1 (6 bases). The sequenced sample was peripheral blood. In DNA, the CDR3 is TGTGCCAGCAGTTACTCTTGGGACATCTCTGGAAACACCATATATTTT. Its translation: CASSYSWDISGNTIYF.